These T cell receptor beta chains were read from a single sample in a study of T cells in Graves' hyperthyroidism and ophthalmopathy. From the multiplex PCR reads, TCRdb called clonotypes with MiXCR, one entry per CDR3 protein. The sample lists fewer than 400,000 distinct CDR3 sequences; about an eighth were seen once. Material: blood. The receptor set was obtained from a man aged 45 to 65 with Graves' ophthalmopathy. CDR3s include the opening cysteine and the closing phenylalanine or tryptophan. A D gene is named only where the DNA matches it firmly. Clone size is not always given. Where it is, it says once, few, many or a class for expanded clones.

V gene	D gene	clone size	J gene	CDR3 protein	CDR3 DNA
TRBV12-3/TRBV12-4	TRBD1	few	TRBJ1-2	CASSRRQGANYGYTF	TGTGCCAGCAGTCGGAGACAGGGAGCTAACTATGGCTACACCTTC
TRBV7-2	.	.	TRBJ2-7	CASSLAAGDYEQYF	TGTGCCAGCAGCTTAGCGGCAGGGGATTACGAGCAGTACTTC
TRBV20-1	.	.	TRBJ1-1	CSARDTGRGTTEAFF	TGCAGTGCTAGAGATACTGGGAGGGGGACCACTGAAGCTTTCTTT
TRBV20-1	TRBD1	many	TRBJ1-1	CSAPGQAVFGTEAFF	TGCAGTGCGCCGGGACAGGCCGTTTTCGGGACTGAAGCTTTCTTT
TRBV29-1	.	.	TRBJ2-3	CSGQGLTDTQYF	TGCAGCGGCCAGGGTTTAACAGATACGCAGTATTTT
TRBV29-1	TRBD2	many	TRBJ2-3	CSVAHSGSGTDTQYF	TGCAGCGTTGCCCATAGCGGGAGTGGGACAGATACGCAGTATTTT
TRBV30	.	many	TRBJ1-2	CAWSDQYGYTF	TGTGCCTGGAGTGACCAATATGGCTACACCTTC
TRBV29-1	.	few	TRBJ1-4	CSVEEVAGAPEKLFF	TGCAGCGTTGAAGAGGTGGCCGGGGCCCCCGAAAAACTGTTTTTT
TRBV5-1	.	many	TRBJ2-1	CASSLVGGPYNEQFF	TGCGCCAGCAGCTTGGTCGGGGGTCCCTACAATGAGCAGTTCTTC
TRBV12-3/TRBV12-4	.	few	TRBJ2-7	CASSLLKAYEQYF	TGTGCCAGCAGTTTATTGAAGGCCTACGAGCAGTACTTC
TRBV6-1	.	few	TRBJ2-5	CASSENLGTQYF	TGTGCCAGCAGTGAAAATTTGGGGACCCAGTACTTC
TRBV7-9	.	many	TRBJ2-2	CASSPIGVTGELFF	TGTGCCAGCAGCCCTATCGGGGTAACCGGGGAGCTGTTTTTT
TRBV30	TRBD1	many	TRBJ1-5	CAWSGGQGSQPQHF	TGTGCCTGGAGTGGGGGACAGGGGAGCCAGCCCCAGCATTTT
TRBV6-5	.	.	TRBJ1-6	CASSWFYNSPLHF	TGTGCCAGCAGTTGGTTCTATAATTCACCCCTCCACTTT
TRBV12-3/TRBV12-4	TRBD2	few	TRBJ2-7	CASSPGLVVNEQYF	TGTGCCAGCAGTCCGGGACTAGTAGTCAATGAGCAGTACTTC
TRBV30	.	many	TRBJ2-7	CAWATLNSEQYF	TGTGCCTGGGCGACTCTGAACTCCGAGCAGTACTTC
TRBV3-1	.	many	TRBJ1-3	CASSPYSGNTIYF	TGTGCCAGCAGCCCGTACTCTGGAAACACCATATATTTT
TRBV9	.	.	TRBJ2-3	CASSVLADTDTQYF	TGTGCCAGCAGCGTCTTAGCGGACACAGATACGCAGTATTTT
TRBV18	.	few	TRBJ2-4	CASSPRVQTLAKNIQYF	TGTGCCAGCTCACCACGAGTACAAACCTTAGCCAAAAACATTCAGTACTTC
TRBV6-2/TRBV6-3	.	many	TRBJ2-7	CASRGLVSYEQYF	TGTGCCAGCAGAGGACTGGTTTCCTACGAGCAGTACTTC
TRBV2	.	.	TRBJ2-5	CASSEEGTQYF	TGTGCCAGCAGTGAGGAGGGAACCCAGTACTTC
TRBV5-1	TRBD2	few	TRBJ2-1	CASSLQGGRADEQFF	TGCGCCAGCAGCTTGCAGGGCGGGAGGGCCGACGAGCAGTTCTTC